This T cell receptor beta chain is from a study of shared clonotypes between healthy human individuals. The V gene's germline CDR1 is DFQATT and CDR2 SNEGSKA (reference sequence). The CDR3 length is 11 residues. The ends were cut back, 1 base at V and 6 bases at J, with 6 bases in the middle. Comment on this clone: Within the sample, other DNA sequences also encode this same CDR3.

Deep-level settings were used for running the assay. Here immunoSEQ multiplex PCR was the method, and the copy in TCRdb shows in-frame clones only, minus some. The profile covers 2 million to 3 million clones, with roughly 92% appearing a single time and roughly 0.13% taken by the ten largest. CD4+ cell separation produced CD45RA+ naive and CD45RA-negative memory subsets. This TCR came from a man younger than 35 in good health. Sample: naive CD4+ T cells sorted from blood. Subset specified: CD45RA+ positively selected. V is TRBV20-1 and J is TRBJ1-1; D unclear. DNA for the CDR3: TGCAGTGCTAGAGGGGGAGCTGAAGCTTTCTTT. Its translation: CSARGGAEAFF.